This entry features one T cell receptor (beta chain) sequence. The CDR3 totals 11 residues. Germline CDR1 reads MNHEY; CDR2 reads SVGAGI. V lost 6 bases to trimming and J lost 8 bases, with 10 bases between them. This sample is part of a study of T cell changes during pregnancy in multiple sclerosis. Sequenced by immunoSEQ multiplex PCR; TCRdb stores in-frame clones only, minus some. The table has about 47,000 clones, 75% to 90% seen once. Sequencing used CD8+ T cells from peripheral blood mononuclear cells, obtained in the second trimester of pregnancy. This chain links TRBV6-5 with TRBJ1-1, with unresolved D. The origin of this receptor is a female donor with multiple sclerosis, enrolled in a pregnancy study. DNA of the CDR3: TGTGCCAGCAGCACCCTACGAGAAGCTTTCTTT. As protein: CASSTLREAFF.